The T cell receptor (beta chain) under discussion was sequenced for a study of graft-versus-host responses after intestinal transplantation. Method: immunoSEQ multiplex PCR; TCRdb's copy keeps in-frame clones and lacks some. The sample holds approximately 82,000 clones, 91% seen once. In regard to this clone: The antigen is not known.

The V gene end was trimmed by 2 bases and the J gene end by 2 bases; junction bases not matched to a gene: 6. The CDR3 loop spans 15 amino acids. Germline CDR1 is SGHNT and CDR2 is YYREEE (reference sequence). The chain carries TRBV5-4 and TRBJ2-7; 8 bases line up with TRBD1. This receptor was identified in a human donor who received an intestinal transplant. This sample comprised unstimulated CD4+ T cells sorted from spleen or lymph node cells, obtained before intestinal transplant. The CDR3 DNA reads as TGTGCCAGCAGCTTTGGTCCGGGACAGGCCTACGAGCAGTACTTC. Protein sequence: CASSFGPGQAYEQYF.